One T cell receptor beta chain is described in this entry. Its target is not known. This entry comes from a study of shared clonotypes between healthy human individuals. Study outcomes and limitations: Among donors, clonotype sharing was expected to be affected by sequencing depth.

Clones were sequenced by immunoSEQ multiplex PCR, and TCRdb holds only the in-frame ones, with some missing. The sample has hundreds of thousands of clones, about 74% seen once; the top ten hold approximately 1.7%. The length of the CDR3 is 14 residues. Losses at the gene ends were 6 bases for V and 5 bases for J; bases not matched to a gene: 6. Germline-derived CDR1 and CDR2 are ENHRY and SYGVKD. This sequence was found in a woman under 40 in good health. Input material: memory CD4+ T cells sorted from blood. The subset here: CD45RA-negative fraction. J is TRBJ2-2 and V is TRBV10-3; 7 bases are shared with TRBD2. Here the CDR3 DNA reads TGTGCCATCAGCGCGGGAGTTCGAACCGGGGAGCTGTTTTTT. Translated, it gives CAISAGVRTGELFF.